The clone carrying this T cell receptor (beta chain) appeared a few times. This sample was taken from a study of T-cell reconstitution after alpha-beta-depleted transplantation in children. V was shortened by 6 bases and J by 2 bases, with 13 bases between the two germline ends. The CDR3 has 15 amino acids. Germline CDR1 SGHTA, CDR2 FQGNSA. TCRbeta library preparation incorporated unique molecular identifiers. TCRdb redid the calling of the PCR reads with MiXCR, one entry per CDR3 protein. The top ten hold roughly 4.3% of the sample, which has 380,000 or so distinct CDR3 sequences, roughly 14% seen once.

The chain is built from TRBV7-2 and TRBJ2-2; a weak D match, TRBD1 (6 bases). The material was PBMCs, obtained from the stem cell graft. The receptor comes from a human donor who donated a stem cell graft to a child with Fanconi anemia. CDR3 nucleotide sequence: TGTGCCAGCAGTCCGGACAGCCATAACACCGGGGAGCTGTTTTTT. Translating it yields CASSPDSHNTGELFF.